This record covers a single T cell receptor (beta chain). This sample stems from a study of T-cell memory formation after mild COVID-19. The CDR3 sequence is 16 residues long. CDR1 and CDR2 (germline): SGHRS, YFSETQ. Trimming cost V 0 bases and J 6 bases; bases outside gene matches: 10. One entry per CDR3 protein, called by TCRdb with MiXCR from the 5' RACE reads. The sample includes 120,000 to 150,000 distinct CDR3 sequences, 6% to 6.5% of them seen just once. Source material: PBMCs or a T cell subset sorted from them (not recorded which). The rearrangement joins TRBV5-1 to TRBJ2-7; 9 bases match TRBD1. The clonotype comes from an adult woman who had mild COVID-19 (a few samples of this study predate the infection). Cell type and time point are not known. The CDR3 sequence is CASSLATGGGMSEQYF. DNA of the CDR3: TGCGCCAGCAGCTTGGCCACAGGGGGCGGCATGTCCGAGCAGTACTTC.